The 15 T cell receptor beta chains below all came from one sample that was sequenced in a study of cytomegalovirus exposure and HLA in healthy donors. PCR was performed using 60 Vbeta and 13 Jbeta primers. The repertoire was sequenced with immunoSEQ multiplex PCR; TCRdb's copy has only in-frame clones and lacks some. The sample contains about 130,000 clones, 72% of which appear only once. The specimen was PBMCs. The receptor set was obtained from a middle-aged man in good health and CMV-seropositive.

The rearrangement uses TRBV2 and TRBJ1-6; D gene ambiguous. CDR3 length: 13 amino acids. The germline V and J ends were trimmed by 7 bases and 5 bases, with 9 bases remaining between them. Per the germline V gene, CDR1 is SNHLY and CDR2 is FYNNEI. CDR3 bases: TGTGCCAGCAAGCGTGTTAATAATTCACCCCTCCACTTT. Translating gives CASKRVNNSPLHF.

This clone was observed a single time. CDR3 protein: CASRPNRAKETQYF. The CDR3 region has the DNA TGTGCCAGCAGACCCAACAGGGCAAAAGAGACCCAGTACTTC. The chain joins TRBV6-5 to TRBJ2-5, with D tentatively TRBD1 (6 bases). The ends were cut back, 6 bases at V and 3 bases at J, with 14 bases in the middle. The CDR3 is made up of 14 amino acids. Germline lookup yields CDR1 MNHEY and CDR2 SVGAGI.

The chain recombines TRBV12-5 with TRBJ2-5, with 7 positions matching TRBD2. The J call may be incorrect, as the DNA end agrees better with TRBJ2-7. The germline V gene encodes CDR1 LGHNT and CDR2 FRNRAP. The CDR3 is made up of 14 amino acids. For the CDR3, the DNA is TGTGCTAGTGCCGCCGGTAGCGGGTCCTACGAGCAGTACTTC. Its protein product is CASAAGSGSYEQYF.

V gene TRBV5-1 combines with J gene TRBJ1-2; TRBD1 matches at 8 bases. Trimming cost V 7 bases and J 7 bases; bases outside gene matches: 15. This CDR3 has 15 residues. Looked up from germline, CDR1 is SGHRS and CDR2 is YFSETQ. In DNA, the CDR3 is TGCGCCAGCCGAGCTGAAACAGGGGGTAAGGGTGGCTACACCTTC. This encodes CASRAETGGKGGYTF.

In its sample, this clone was seen a few times. This chain links TRBV28 with TRBJ1-4; 9 nucleotides agree with TRBD1. In germline, CDR1 is MDHEN, CDR2 SYDVKM. The CDR3 runs 14 residues. The V segment lost 10 bases and the J segment 8 bases; nucleotides outside the gene matches: 11. CDR3 DNA sequence: TGTGCCACCCTGGACAGGGGAGGAAACGAAAAACTGTTTTTT. The encoded protein is CATLDRGGNEKLFF.

Regarding this clone: A junction boundary mismatches the germline segment, possibly from a read error. The chain carries TRBV7-9 and TRBJ1-6, with 8 bases matching TRBD1. From germline, CDR1 is SEHNR and CDR2 FQNEAQ (reference sequence). The CDR3 is 14 residues long. The CDR3 sequence is CSSSSGTGNSPLHF. In nucleotides, the CDR3 is TGTTCCAGCAGCTCCGGGACAGGCAATTCACCCCTCCACTTT.

V usage is TRBV2 and J usage is TRBJ2-7; 9 nucleotides line up with TRBD2. V dropped 6 bases and J dropped 6; count of bases not matched to a gene: 9. This CDR3 has 14 amino acids. Germline CDR1 reads SNHLY; CDR2 reads FYNNEI. The CDR3 protein is CASSASGGRAEQYF. CDR3 sequence (DNA): TGTGCCAGCAGCGCGAGCGGGGGGCGGGCCGAGCAGTACTTC.

The chain combines TRBV13 with TRBJ2-7; no reliable D call. The V and J ends lost 8 bases and 4 bases respectively, with 15 bases between them. In germline, CDR1 is PRHDT, CDR2 FYEKMQ (reference sequence). CDR3 length: 13 amino acids. This chain's CDR3 is CASSRGTGYEQYF. DNA for the CDR3: TGTGCCAGCTCCCGAGGTACTGGATACGAGCAGTACTTC.

This chain uses TRBV9 with TRBJ2-4; 9 bases agree with TRBD2. V was clipped by 0 bases and J by 1 base; unmatched bases: 8. CDR1 and CDR2 from the germline V gene are SGDLS and YYNGEE. This CDR3 contains 18 residues. Written as DNA, the CDR3 is TGTGCCAGCAGCGTAGAGGGCGGGAGGGCCGTGGCCAAAAACATTCAGTACTTC. This encodes CASSVEGGRAVAKNIQYF.

The chain carries TRBV27 and TRBJ1-2, with D possibly matching TRBD1 (5 bases). CDR3 length equals 15 residues. CDR1 and CDR2 from the germline V gene are MNHEY and SMNVEV (reference sequence). Trimming took 5 bases from V and 4 from J, leaving 17 bases between them. Here the CDR3 DNA reads TGTGCCAGCAGTGAAGGTGACGACAGAAGCTATGGCTACACCTTC. This sequence encodes CASSEGDDRSYGYTF.

This sequence joins TRBV11-3 and TRBJ2-7, with 9 bases lining up with TRBD2. V lost 0 bases and J lost 1; bases outside the gene matches: 4. The CDR3 sequence is 16 residues long. CDR1 is SGHNT, CDR2 YENEEA, per germline. CDR3 bases: TGTGCCAGCAGCTTAGAGGGGCTAGCGGGGTCCTACGAGCAGTACTTC. Translation gives CASSLEGLAGSYEQYF. Filled out from reference TRBV11-3 and TRBJ2-7, the complete variable domain reads EAGVVQSPRYKIIEKKQPVAFWCNPISGHNTLYWYLQNLGQGPELLIRYENEEAVDDSQLPKDRFSAERLKGVDSTLKIQPAELGDSAVYLCASSLEGLAGSYEQYFGPGTRLTVT.

This chain joins TRBV9 and TRBJ2-5; D perhaps matches TRBD2 (7 bases). Germline V gene lookup returns CDR1 SGDLS and CDR2 YYNGEE. The V end lost 2 bases, the J end lost 3 bases, and 11 bases lay between the germline ends. The CDR3 sequence is 14 residues long. The CDR3 here is CASSVGGGKETQYF. The CDR3 coding sequence is TGTGCCAGCAGCGTTGGGGGGGGCAAAGAGACCCAGTACTTC.

V and J are TRBV5-1 and TRBJ2-1; TRBD2 matches 9 bases. Trimming at V came to 0 bases and at J to 0 bases, leaving 13 bases not matched to a gene. The CDR3 is made up of 20 amino acids. The germline V gene encodes CDR1 SGHRS and CDR2 YFSETQ. Here the CDR3 DNA reads TGCGCCAGCAGCTTGGGCGGGGGGGCGGGGGTTCGCTCCTCCTACAATGAGCAGTTCTTC. Residues: CASSLGGGAGVRSSYNEQFF.

This chain links TRBV6-5 with TRBJ1-4; D is possibly TRBD1 (5 bases). Trimming stripped 5 bases from V and 5 bases from J, with 15 bases between. CDR1 and CDR2 from the germline V gene are MNHEY and SVGAGI. The CDR3 loop spans 15 amino acids. This chain's CDR3 is CASSAGGARNEKLFF. The CDR3 DNA reads as TGTGCCAGCAGTGCCGGCGGGGCTCGCAATGAAAAACTGTTTTTT.

V gene TRBV19 combines with J gene TRBJ2-1; D possibly corresponds to TRBD1 (6 bases). The CDR3 consists of 15 residues. With 4 bases removed from V and 0 bases from J, the gap between germline ends came to 10 bases. CDR1 LNHDA and CDR2 SQIVND come from the germline V gene (reference sequence). This CDR3 is CASSTEGGSYNEQFF. CDR3 bases: TGTGCCAGTAGTACCGAAGGGGGCTCCTACAATGAGCAGTTCTTC.